The 16 T cell receptor beta chains below all came from one sample that was sequenced in a study of molecular identifiers for immune sequencing clone quantification. TCRdb re-derived calls from the PCR reads in MiXCR, one entry per CDR3 protein. The sample contains hundreds of thousands of distinct CDR3 sequences, 25% of which appear only once. Material for sequencing was naive CD8+ T cells from blood, with Jurkat cell RNA spiked in. Subset in this sample: FACS-sorted CD8+CD4-CCR7+CD45RA+ naive T cells. The receptors originated from a human donor in good health. Some libraries in this study had Jurkat cell RNA spiked in.

This clonotype was seen many times. The rearrangement links TRBV27 to TRBJ1-5, with D possibly being TRBD1 (5 bases). This CDR3 is 14 amino acids long. Trimming removed 8 bases at V and 0 bases at J, with 11 bases between. Per germline, CDR1 MNHEY and CDR2 SMNVEV (reference sequence). CDR3 sequence reads: CASDSLYSNQPQHF. DNA for the CDR3: TGTGCCAGCGACAGTCTGTATAGCAATCAGCCCCAGCATTTT.

This clonotype was seen many times. The V call is TRBV30, the J call TRBJ2-3; 9 bases map to TRBD1. Germline trimming cut 5 bases from V and 6 bases from J; bases unmatched to any gene: 3. CDR1 GTSNPN and CDR2 SVGIG come from the germline V gene (reference sequence). The CDR3 sequence is 12 residues long. The CDR3 sequence is CAWSGTGDTQYF. DNA of the CDR3: TGTGCCTGGTCGGGGACAGGGGATACGCAGTATTTT.

Details on this clonotype: A read error is possible here, since a much larger clone lies one base away. This chain uses TRBV20-1 with TRBJ2-3, with 11 positions matching TRBD2. The CDR3 runs 14 residues. In germline, CDR1 is DFQATT, CDR2 SNEGSKA (reference sequence). For the CDR3, the DNA is TGCAGTGCCCGACTAGCGGGACCCACAAATACGCAGTATTTT. It translates to CSARLAGPTNTQYF.

Concerning this clonotype: One end of the junction fails to match germline, which may point to a read error. The chain combines TRBV6-5 with TRBJ2-7; tentative D call: TRBD1 (8 bases). This CDR3 contains 15 residues. Germline V CDR1 and CDR2: MNHEY, SVGAGI. The CDR3 sequence is CASSWGGTGTYAQYF. CDR3 bases: TGTGCCAGCAGTTGGGGGGGGACAGGAACTTACGCGCAGTACTTC.

The gene calls are TRBV12-3 or TRBV12-4 and TRBJ1-1; D gene unclear. This CDR3 has 15 residues. V lost 3 bases and J lost 1, with 12 bases in between. This chain's CDR3 is CASSLSGQRNTEAFF. The CDR3 region has the DNA TGTGCCAGCAGTTTGAGTGGGCAGAGGAACACTGAAGCTTTCTTT.

The chain employs TRBV20-1 and TRBJ2-7; D may be TRBD2 (6 bases). The germline V gene encodes CDR1 DFQATT and CDR2 SNEGSKA (reference sequence). The germline V and J ends were trimmed by 5 bases and 3 bases, with 14 bases remaining between them. The CDR3 extends over 13 amino acids. In DNA form, the CDR3 reads TGCAGTGCTTTTAGCGGCCAAAACTACGAGCAGTACTTC. It codes for CSAFSGQNYEQYF.

This clonotype was observed at least ten times. This chain uses TRBV6-1 with TRBJ1-5, with unresolved D. The germline CDR1 and CDR2 sequences are MNHNS and SASEGT. The CDR3 has 12 residues. V was pared by 9 bases and J by 5 bases, with 11 bases between. The DNA for the CDR3 is TGTGCCAGTGATAATTGGGATCAGCCCCAGCATTTT. It is translated as CASDNWDQPQHF.

V is TRBV7-9 and J is TRBJ2-2, with a weak D call TRBD1 (6 bases). Trimming pared 6 bases from V and 8 bases from J, leaving 19 bases between. This CDR3 region has 15 residues. Germline assignment: CDR1 SEHNR and CDR2 FQNEAQ (reference sequence). CDR3 loop: CASSATDGGLGELFF. The CDR3 nucleotides are TGTGCCAGCAGTGCTACAGATGGGGGCTTAGGGGAGCTGTTTTTT.

This clonotype was counted once. A read error may be the cause here, since a much bigger clone is one base away. The conserved phenylalanine or tryptophan normally closing the CDR3 is absent here, so this likely arose from a read error. The chain carries TRBV12-3 or TRBV12-4 and TRBJ1-5; D unclear. The ends were cut back, 2 bases at V and 0 bases at J, with 14 bases in the middle. This CDR3 is 17 amino acids long. CDR3 sequence reads: CASSLFQLGTSNQPQHS. The CDR3 DNA reads as TGTGCCAGCAGTTTATTCCAACTAGGCACTAGCAATCAGCCCCAGCATTCT.

The rearrangement joins TRBV9 to TRBJ2-3; 11 bases agree with TRBD1. Trimming took 4 bases from V and 5 from J; bases not matched to a gene: 6. The CDR3 is made up of 15 amino acids. Germline loops: CDR1 SGDLS, CDR2 YYNGEE. CDR3 nucleotide sequence: TGTGCCAGCAGCCCGACGGACAGGGGGCTAGATACGCAGTATTTT. Translation gives CASSPTDRGLDTQYF.

The rearrangement uses TRBV19 and TRBJ2-7; a possible D gene is TRBD2 (5 bases). Germline V gives CDR1 LNHDA, CDR2 SQIVND (reference sequence). The CDR3 consists of 14 residues. V lost 3 bases, J lost 1 base, and 10 bases lay in between. CDR3 DNA: TGTGCCAGTAGTATGGCAGGAGGATCCTACGAGCAGTACTTC. Translation gives CASSMAGGSYEQYF.

This clonotype was seen more than once but under ten times. This chain links TRBV6-6 with TRBJ2-1; a possible D gene is TRBD2 (5 bases). The V end lost 2 bases, the J end lost 0 bases, and 20 bases lay between the germline ends. The CDR3 loop spans 19 amino acids. Per the germline V gene, CDR1 is MNHNY and CDR2 is SVGAGI (reference sequence). The DNA of the CDR3 is TGTGCCAGCAGTTACGATTTCGCGGAGGTCGGGCGCTCCTACAATGAGCAGTTCTTC. The encoded protein is CASSYDFAEVGRSYNEQFF.

The CDR3 coding sequence is TGTGCCAGCAGCCTAACAGGGGGAGCGGGGGGGAAAGCTTTCTTT. Its translation: CASSLTGGAGGKAFF. J is TRBJ1-1 and V is TRBV27; 8 bases align to TRBD1. CDR3 length: 15 amino acids. V shed 6 bases, J shed 9 bases, and the junction held 15 bases outside the gene matches. Per the germline V gene, CDR1 is MNHEY and CDR2 is SMNVEV (reference sequence).

The V and J genes are TRBV11-2 and TRBJ2-2; the D gene is possibly TRBD1 (5 bases). CDR1 SGHAT and CDR2 FQNNGV come from the germline V gene. V lost 8 bases to trimming and J lost 1 base, with 14 bases between them. The CDR3 covers 15 residues. CDR3 region: CASAREQQNTGELFF. CDR3 sequence (DNA): TGTGCCAGCGCCAGGGAACAGCAGAACACCGGGGAGCTGTTTTTT.

The sample holds many counts of this clonotype. The V gene is TRBV12-3 or TRBV12-4, the J gene TRBJ2-6; D is ambiguous. Trimming removed 4 bases from V and 1 base from J, with 2 bases in between. The CDR3 is 13 amino acids. The CDR3 DNA reads as TGTGCCAGCAGTTGGTCTGGGGCCAACGTCCTGACTTTC. It codes for CASSWSGANVLTF.

This clonotype has more than one count but fewer than ten. The V gene is TRBV2, the J gene TRBJ2-1; D unclear. Germline V CDR1 and CDR2: SNHLY, FYNNEI. There are 11 residues in the CDR3. V dropped 4 bases and J dropped 9 bases, with 7 bases sitting between them. The chain's CDR3 is CASSVVGEQFF. CDR3 bases: TGTGCCAGCAGTGTAGTAGGTGAGCAGTTCTTC.